This T cell receptor beta chain comes out of a study of CD8+ T cells in alopecia areata. Extracted RNA was reverse transcribed, and the resulting cDNA served as sequencing template. The assay was immunoSEQ multiplex PCR, and TCRdb's table has in-frame clones only and misses some. This table holds a few hundred thousand clones, about two fifths found once. Only a few counts were recorded for this clone. Indicated treatment: oral pan-JAK inhibitor, 5-10 mg twice daily. Collection of lesional scalp punch biopsies and peripheral blood was performed in alopecia areata patients. V lost 2 bases to trimming and J lost 6 bases; unmatched junction nucleotides: 11. Per the germline V gene, CDR1 is SGHRS and CDR2 is YFSETQ. The CDR3 extends over 16 amino acids.

Source: CD4+ T cells sorted from blood, taken at approximately week 31, from a patient treated with tofacitinib. This clonotype originated in a human donor with alopecia areata. The chain carries TRBV5-1 and TRBJ2-1; 7 positions match TRBD2. The CDR3 DNA follows: TGCGCCAGCAGCTTCTCGGCAGGGAGGGTAGGCAATGAGCAGTTCTTC. This encodes CASSFSAGRVGNEQFF.